This is a list of T cell receptor beta chains from one sample in a study of immune heterogeneity within non-small cell lung tumors. Each CDR3 protein gets one entry after TCRdb re-called the multiplex PCR reads with MiXCR. The data show 10,000 to 15,000 distinct CDR3 sequences, 20% to 25% seen once. Sequencing used lung tumor tissue. These receptors all stem from a man in his fifties or sixties with non-small cell lung cancer. CDR3s include the opening cysteine and the closing phenylalanine or tryptophan. The order of the fields is D gene, clone size, CDR3 length, V gene, J gene, CDR3 protein, CDR3 DNA. D genes are given only for firm matches. Size is stated for part of the rows, as once, few or many counts, or as a class when the clone is expanded.

>.|many|15|TRBV28|TRBJ1-1
CASSLLSGWNTEAFF
TGTGCCAGCAGTTTATTGTCAGGATGGAACACTGAAGCTTTCTTT
>TRBD2|many|12|TRBV27|TRBJ2-7
CASRERGYEQYF
TGTGCCAGCCGTGAGCGGGGCTACGAGCAGTACTTC
>TRBD1|many|15|TRBV7-2|TRBJ2-7
CASSSAGTGLYEQYF
TGTGCCAGCAGCTCGGCCGGGACAGGGCTTTACGAGCAGTACTTC
>TRBD1|many|14|TRBV18|TRBJ2-7
CASSPSGTAYEQYF
TGTGCCAGCTCCCCGTCCGGGACAGCCTACGAGCAGTACTTC
>TRBD1|many|14|TRBV30|TRBJ1-2
CAWSKTGGDYGYTF
TGTGCCTGGAGTAAGACAGGGGGCGACTATGGCTACACCTTC
>TRBD1|many|16|TRBV5-1|TRBJ2-3
CASSLTGGAGTDTQYF
TGCGCCAGCAGCTTAACAGGGGGCGCTGGCACAGATACGCAGTATTTT
>TRBD2|medium-sized|12|TRBV29-1|TRBJ2-7
CSVPGGAHEQYF
TGCAGCGTCCCCGGGGGGGCCCACGAGCAGTACTTC
>.|many|15|TRBV11-1|TRBJ2-2
CASSFQQTFTGELFF
TGTGCCAGCAGCTTCCAACAGACTTTTACCGGGGAGCTGTTTTTT
>.|.|16|TRBV5-1|TRBJ1-1
CASSLERPGPNTEAFF
TGCGCCAGCAGCCTGGAAAGACCGGGACCGAACACTGAAGCTTTCTTT
>.|medium-sized|17|TRBV19|TRBJ1-5
CASSMALGGGGNQPQHF
TGTGCCAGTAGTATGGCCCTCGGAGGGGGTGGCAATCAGCCCCAGCATTTT
>.|.|14|TRBV19|TRBJ1-1
CASSTRGGLTEAFF
TGTGCCAGTAGTACAAGGGGAGGGCTCACTGAAGCTTTCTTT
>.|.|14|TRBV10-3|TRBJ1-5
CAISADLEVQPQHF
TGTGCCATCAGCGCCGACTTGGAGGTCCAGCCCCAGCATTTT
>TRBD2|medium-sized|15|TRBV6-1|TRBJ2-7
CASSEASGSSYEQYF
TGTGCCAGCAGTGAAGCTAGCGGGAGCTCCTACGAGCAGTACTTC
>TRBD1|many|17|TRBV20-1|TRBJ2-7
CSARDRTRGLSSYEQYF
TGCAGTGCTAGAGATAGGACGAGGGGGCTGAGCTCCTACGAGCAGTACTTC
>TRBD2|many|14|TRBV25-1|TRBJ2-1
CASGLAGGRDEQFF
TGTGCCAGCGGATTAGCGGGAGGGAGGGATGAGCAGTTCTTC
>TRBD1|.|15|TRBV6-5|TRBJ1-1
CASSYGTDMSTEAFF
TGTGCCAGCAGTTACGGGACAGATATGAGCACTGAAGCTTTCTTT
>TRBD1|medium-sized|11|TRBV28|TRBJ1-2
CASYAGGGYTF
TGTGCCAGCTACGCAGGGGGAGGCTACACCTTC
>.|many|13|TRBV6-1|TRBJ2-1
CASSLGPNNEQFF
TGTGCCAGCAGTTTAGGGCCAAACAATGAGCAGTTCTTC
>.|many|15|TRBV7-9|TRBJ1-6
CASSSSNLGNSPLHF
TGTGCCAGCAGCTCCTCCAACCTGGGGAATTCACCCCTCCACTTT
>.|many|15|TRBV20-1|TRBJ2-4
CSARSDGQPGGIQYF
TGCAGTGCTAGGTCGGATGGACAGCCTGGCGGTATTCAGTACTTC
>.|.|16|TRBV5-6|TRBJ2-1
CASSLWTVNPYNEQFF
TGTGCCAGCAGCTTGTGGACAGTTAACCCCTACAATGAGCAGTTCTTC
>TRBD1|many|15|TRBV6-1|TRBJ2-3
CASSRGQGAPDTQYF
TGTGCCAGCAGCCGGGGACAGGGGGCTCCAGATACGCAGTATTTT
>.|many|14|TRBV29-1|TRBJ1-1
CSADGGGGNTEAFF
TGCAGCGCCGACGGTGGTGGAGGGAACACTGAAGCTTTCTTT
>.|many|14|TRBV7-2|TRBJ2-5
CASSLDRPPEPEYF
TGTGCCAGCAGCTTAGACCGTCCCCCAGAACCGGAGTACTTC
>TRBD2|many|11|TRBV6-1|TRBJ2-7
CASSAGTRLSF
TGTGCCAGCAGTGCCGGGACTAGACTTTCCTTC
>.|many|10|TRBV29-1|TRBJ2-3
CSVDEDTQYF
TGCAGCGTTGATGAAGATACGCAGTATTTT
>TRBD2|many|14|TRBV7-2|TRBJ2-7
CASSRTSGGWEQYF
TGTGCCAGCAGTCGGACTAGCGGGGGGTGGGAGCAGTACTTC
>TRBD1|.|13|TRBV6-1|TRBJ2-5
CASSETGEETEYF
TGTGCCAGCAGTGAGACAGGGGAAGAGACCGAGTACTTC
>.|medium-sized|15|TRBV19|TRBJ1-2
CASSTLGGASYGYTF
TGTGCCAGTAGTACGCTTGGGGGGGCAAGCTATGGCTACACCTTC
>TRBD2|many|16|TRBV6-2/TRBV6-3|TRBJ2-2
CASSPGLARTTGELFF
TGTGCCAGCAGCCCCGGACTAGCTAGAACGACCGGGGAGCTGTTTTTT
>TRBD2|many|15|TRBV30|TRBJ2-1
CAWNLLAGPYNEQFF
TGTGCCTGGAACCTACTAGCGGGACCCTACAATGAGCAGTTCTTC
>.|.|17|TRBV6-1|TRBJ2-2
CASRKRAGLYEGGELFF
TGTGCCAGCAGGAAAAGGGCCGGGCTCTACGAAGGCGGGGAGCTGTTTTTT
>.|medium-sized|15|TRBV11-1|TRBJ2-3
CASSLVGSGTDTQYF
TGTGCCAGCAGCTTAGTGGGGTCGGGGACAGATACGCAGTATTTT
>.|.|13|TRBV20-1|TRBJ1-6
CSARDRAPRPLHF
TGCAGTGCTAGAGATCGGGCCCCGCGGCCCCTCCACTTT
>.|many|15|TRBV5-1|TRBJ2-2
CASSEQVPNTGELFF
TGCGCCAGCAGCGAACAGGTCCCGAACACCGGGGAGCTGTTTTTT
>.|medium-sized|14|TRBV27|TRBJ2-1
CASRPIGGRGEQFF
TGTGCCAGCAGACCGATTGGGGGTAGGGGTGAGCAGTTCTTC
>.|.|12|TRBV6-4|TRBJ2-7
CSSSDRFYDQYF
TGTTCCAGCAGTGACAGGTTCTACGATCAGTACTTC
>TRBD1|many|14|TRBV7-8|TRBJ1-2
CASSVSGTGVGYTF
TGTGCCAGCAGCGTTTCCGGGACAGGGGTTGGCTACACCTTC
>TRBD1|many|17|TRBV28|TRBJ2-6
CASSPGPGGSGANVLTF
TGTGCCAGCAGTCCTGGGCCAGGGGGCTCTGGGGCCAACGTCCTGACTTTC
>TRBD2|many|15|TRBV18|TRBJ2-7
CASSPTSGGAYEQYF
TGTGCCAGCTCCCCCACTAGCGGGGGGGCGTACGAGCAGTACTTC
>TRBD1|many|17|TRBV7-6|TRBJ1-6
CASSLKAQGAIESPLHF
TGTGCCAGCAGCTTAAAAGCACAGGGGGCTATTGAATCACCCCTCCACTTT
>.|many|11|TRBV18|TRBJ2-5
CASSPGETQYF
TGTGCCAGCTCACCTGGAGAGACCCAGTACTTC
>.|.|16|TRBV5-5|TRBJ2-2
CASSNIPGGSSGELFF
TGTGCCAGCAGCAACATCCCAGGGGGGTCGTCCGGGGAGCTGTTTTTT
>.|many|14|TRBV14|TRBJ2-7
CASSQGVGYYEQYF
TGTGCCAGCAGCCAAGGGGTAGGGTACTACGAGCAGTACTTC
>TRBD1|many|14|TRBV20-1|TRBJ1-6
CSAQTGVLNSPLHF
TGCAGTGCGCAGACAGGGGTCCTTAATTCACCCCTCCACTTT
>.|medium-sized|13|TRBV10-3|TRBJ1-6
CAITGQENSPLHF
TGTGCCATCACAGGACAAGAGAATTCACCCCTCCACTTT
>TRBD2|many|17|TRBV10-1|TRBJ2-2
CASSGARGLDFTGELFF
TGCGCCAGCAGTGGGGCCAGAGGACTAGATTTCACCGGGGAGCTGTTTTTT